This T cell receptor beta chain came from a study of CD8 T cells in ankylosing spondylitis. This clonotype was detected many times. What it binds is unknown. From the 5' RACE reads, TCRdb called clonotypes with MiXCR, one entry per CDR3 protein. The sample has several thousand distinct CDR3 sequences, around 1.9% seen once; the top ten hold approximately 55%. Regarding the study as a whole: Reported data indicate significant enrichment of disease-linked clones within matched ankylosing spondylitis synovial fluid. In reactive arthritis synovial fluid and blood, some motif variants had been reported before. It appeared that ankylosing spondylitis blood was characterized by a TCR beta motif of several highly homologous variants.

Trimming shortened V by 0 bases and J by 4 bases, and 10 bases separated the two germline ends. CDR1 and CDR2 from the germline V gene are SGDLS and YYNGEE. The CDR3 has 14 residues. J is TRBJ1-1 and V is TRBV9; D uncertain. This TCR was sampled from a male donor with ankylosing spondylitis or in good health (not recorded which). Sequencing was carried out using blood, either unsorted or a sorted T cell fraction (not recorded which). In DNA form, the CDR3 reads TGTGCCAGCAGCGTAGCTCGGGATACCACTGAAGCTTTCTTT. Amino acid sequence: CASSVARDTTEAFF. The complete variable domain, with remaining parts taken from reference TRBV9 and TRBJ1-1, reads DSGVTQTPKHLITATGQRVTLRCSPRSGDLSVYWYQQSLDQGLQFLIQYYNGEERAKGNILERFSAQQFPDLHSELNLSSLELGDSALYFCASSVARDTTEAFFGQGTRLTVV.